The 6 T cell receptor beta chains reported below all come from one sample, sequenced in a study of T cell responses to AZD1222 COVID-19 vaccine (dated by TCRdb to the early 2020s). Library creation used the immunoSEQ multiplex PCR assay. The immuneACCESS repertoire file appears here via TCRdb, limited to in-frame rearrangements. These files lack a portion of the clones; in checked studies, under half of the deficit traces to unresolved V genes, and the cause of the others is not known. The sample profile shows about 100,000 clones; approximately 87% of them were found once. Approximately 15% of the sample goes to the ten largest clones. The time point label for this specimen denotes: baseline before first vaccination. Here the sequenced sample was peripheral blood, taken on day 0 of AZD1222 vaccination. The source is an adult in good health.

The chain joins TRBV3-1 (or the pseudogene TRBV3-2) to TRBJ1-5, with 9 positions matching TRBD1. V lost 6 bases and J lost 3; bases outside the gene matches: 15. Per the germline V gene, CDR1 is LGHDT and CDR2 is YNNKEL (reference sequence). The CDR3 is 18 amino acids. For the CDR3, the DNA is TGTGCCAGCAGTCGGGACAGGGTGGGGAATGGAGACAATCAGCCCCAGCATTTT. Its protein product is CASSRDRVGNGDNQPQHF.

The chain carries TRBV18 and TRBJ1-3; no clear D gene. The CDR3 contains 16 residues. Trimming shortened V by 3 bases and J by 0 bases, and 12 bases separated the two germline ends. Germline V CDR1 and CDR2: KGHSH, LQKENI. Written as DNA, the CDR3 is TGTGCCAGCTCACCGTCAGAACAGATCTCTGGAAACACCATATATTTT. Translation: CASSPSEQISGNTIYF.

The chain links TRBV27 to TRBJ1-2; D not certain. V was trimmed by 5 bases and J by 4 bases, leaving 20 bases between them. The CDR3 is made up of 16 amino acids. Looked up from germline, CDR1 is MNHEY and CDR2 is SMNVEV (reference sequence). CDR3 in DNA: TGTGCCAGCAGTCCATCCCTTGAGCCCCTGGGCTATGGCTACACCTTC. Its translation is CASSPSLEPLGYGYTF.

The J gene is TRBJ1-3, the V gene TRBV5-4; D is unclear. Germline loops: CDR1 SGHNT, CDR2 YYREEE (reference sequence). Deletions cut 4 bases from V and 3 bases from J, with 11 bases between. The CDR3 is 14 amino acids. The CDR3 region is CASSIQSRGNTIYF. The CDR3 nucleotides read TGTGCCAGCAGCATTCAGTCCCGTGGAAACACCATATATTTT.

The chain recombines TRBV5-1 with TRBJ1-1, with 8 positions matching TRBD1. Trimming took 3 bases from V and 5 from J; bases not matched to a gene: 3. This CDR3 is 13 amino acids long. Germline loops: CDR1 SGHRS, CDR2 YFSETQ. The CDR3 loop is CASSWGQATEAFF. Here the CDR3 DNA reads TGCGCCAGCAGCTGGGGACAGGCGACTGAAGCTTTCTTT.

The chain joins TRBV6-5 to TRBJ1-2; D unresolved. Germline loops: CDR1 MNHEY, CDR2 SVGAGI. This CDR3 has 13 residues. V shed 6 bases and J shed 0 bases, with 8 bases lying between them. CDR3 nucleotides: TGTGCCAGCAGCTATGACGCTAACTATGGCTACACCTTC. Protein product: CASSYDANYGYTF.